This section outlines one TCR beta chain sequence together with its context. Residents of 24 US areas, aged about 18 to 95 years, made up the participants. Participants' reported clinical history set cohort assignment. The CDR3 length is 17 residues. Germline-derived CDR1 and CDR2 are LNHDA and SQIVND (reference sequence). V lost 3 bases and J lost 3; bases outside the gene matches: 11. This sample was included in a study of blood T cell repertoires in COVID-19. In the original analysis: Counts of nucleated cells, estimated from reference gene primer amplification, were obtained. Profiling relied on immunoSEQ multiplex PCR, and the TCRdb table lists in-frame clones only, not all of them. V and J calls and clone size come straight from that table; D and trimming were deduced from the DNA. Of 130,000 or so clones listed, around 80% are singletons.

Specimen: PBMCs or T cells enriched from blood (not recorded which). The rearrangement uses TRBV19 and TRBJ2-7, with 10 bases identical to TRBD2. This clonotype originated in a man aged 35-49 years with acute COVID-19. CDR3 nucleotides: TGTGCCAGTAGTATCGCTCTAGCGGGAGCCGGAGGCTACGAGCAGTACTTC. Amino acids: CASSIALAGAGGYEQYF.